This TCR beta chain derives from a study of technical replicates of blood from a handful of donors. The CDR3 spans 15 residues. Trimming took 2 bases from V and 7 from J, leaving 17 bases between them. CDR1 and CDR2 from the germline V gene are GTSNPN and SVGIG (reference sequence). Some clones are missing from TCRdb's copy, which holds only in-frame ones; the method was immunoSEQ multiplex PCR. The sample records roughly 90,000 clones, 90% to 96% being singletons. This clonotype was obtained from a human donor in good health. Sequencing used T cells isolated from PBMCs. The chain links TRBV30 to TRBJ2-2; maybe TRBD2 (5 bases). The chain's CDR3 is CAWSRGFVGIGELFF. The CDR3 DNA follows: TGTGCCTGGAGTAGAGGGTTTGTGGGGATCGGGGAGCTGTTTTTT.